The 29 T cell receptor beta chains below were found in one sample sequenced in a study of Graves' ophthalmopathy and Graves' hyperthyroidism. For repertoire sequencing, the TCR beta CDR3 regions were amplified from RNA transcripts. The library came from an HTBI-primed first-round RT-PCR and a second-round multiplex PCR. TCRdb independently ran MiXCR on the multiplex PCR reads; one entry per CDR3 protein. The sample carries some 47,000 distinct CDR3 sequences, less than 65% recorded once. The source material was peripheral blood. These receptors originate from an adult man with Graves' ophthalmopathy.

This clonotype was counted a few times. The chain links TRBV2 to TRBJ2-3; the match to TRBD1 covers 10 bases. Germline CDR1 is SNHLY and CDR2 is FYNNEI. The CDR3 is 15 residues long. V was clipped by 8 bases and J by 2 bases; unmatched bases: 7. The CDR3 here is CASVGQGVLTDTQYF. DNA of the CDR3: TGTGCCAGCGTCGGACAGGGGGTGCTCACAGATACGCAGTATTTT.

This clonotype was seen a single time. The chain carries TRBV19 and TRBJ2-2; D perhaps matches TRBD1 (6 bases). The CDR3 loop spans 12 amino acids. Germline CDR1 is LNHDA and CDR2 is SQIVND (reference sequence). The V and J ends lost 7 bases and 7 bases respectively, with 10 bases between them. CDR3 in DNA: TGTGCCAGTAAACAGGGTAACGGGGAGCTGTTTTTT. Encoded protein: CASKQGNGELFF.

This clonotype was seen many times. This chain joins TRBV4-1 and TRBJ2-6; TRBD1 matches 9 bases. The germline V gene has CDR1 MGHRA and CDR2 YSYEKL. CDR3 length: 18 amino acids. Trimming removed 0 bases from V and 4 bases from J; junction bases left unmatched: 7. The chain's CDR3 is CASSQDGDRVSGANVLTF. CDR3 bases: TGCGCCAGCAGCCAAGACGGGGACAGGGTTTCCGGGGCCAACGTCCTGACTTTC.

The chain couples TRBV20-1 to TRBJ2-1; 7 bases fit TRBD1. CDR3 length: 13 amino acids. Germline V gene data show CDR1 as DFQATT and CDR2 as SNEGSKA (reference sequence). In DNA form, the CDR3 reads TGCAGCGTTTCCGGGACAGAAAACAATGAGCAGTTCTTC. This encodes CSVSGTENNEQFF.

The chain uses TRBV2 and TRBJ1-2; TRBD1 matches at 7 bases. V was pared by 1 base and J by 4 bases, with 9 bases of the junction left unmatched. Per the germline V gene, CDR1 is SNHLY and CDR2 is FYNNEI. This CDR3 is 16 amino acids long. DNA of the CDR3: TGTGCCAGCAGTGAAGACACAGGGGTCCATGGCTATGGCTACACCTTC. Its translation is CASSEDTGVHGYGYTF.

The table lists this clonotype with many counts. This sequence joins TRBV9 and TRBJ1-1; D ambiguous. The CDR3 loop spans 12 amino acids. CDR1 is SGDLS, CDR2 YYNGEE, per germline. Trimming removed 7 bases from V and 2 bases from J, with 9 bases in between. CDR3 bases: TGTGCCAGCGGGCTTTTAAACACTGAAGCTTTCTTT. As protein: CASGLLNTEAFF.

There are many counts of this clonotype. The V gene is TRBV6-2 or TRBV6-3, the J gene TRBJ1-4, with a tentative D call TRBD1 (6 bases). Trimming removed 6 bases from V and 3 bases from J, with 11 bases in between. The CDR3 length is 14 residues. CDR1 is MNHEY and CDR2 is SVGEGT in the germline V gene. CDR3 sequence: CASSPGQANEKLFF. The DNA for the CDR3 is TGTGCCAGCAGCCCGGGACAAGCTAATGAAAAACTGTTTTTT.

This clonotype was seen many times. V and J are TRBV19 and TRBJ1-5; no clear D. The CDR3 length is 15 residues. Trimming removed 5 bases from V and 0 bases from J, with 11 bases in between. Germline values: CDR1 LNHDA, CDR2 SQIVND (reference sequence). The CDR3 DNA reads TGTGCCAGTAGTTGGAGCGGATATAGCAATCAGCCCCAGCATTTT. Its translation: CASSWSGYSNQPQHF.

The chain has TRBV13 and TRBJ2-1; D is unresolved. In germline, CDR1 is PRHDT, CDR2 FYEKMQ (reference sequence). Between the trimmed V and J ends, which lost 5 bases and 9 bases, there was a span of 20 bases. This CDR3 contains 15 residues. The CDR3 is CASSRSVGPFGEQFF. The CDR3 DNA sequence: TGTGCCAGCAGCCGGTCGGTCGGGCCATTTGGTGAGCAGTTCTTC. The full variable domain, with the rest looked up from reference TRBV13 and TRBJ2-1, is AAGVIQSPRHLIKEKRETATLKCYPIPRHDTVYWYQQGPGQDPQFLISFYEKMQSDKGSIPDRFSAQQFSDYHSELNMSSLELGDSALYFCASSRSVGPFGEQFFGPGTRLTVL.

CDR3 protein: CATSLDRVEAFF. CDR3 bases: TGTGCCACCAGCTTGGACAGGGTCGAAGCTTTCTTT. V gene TRBV15 combines with J gene TRBJ1-1, with 8 bases identical to TRBD1. Germline V gene sequence: CDR1 LNHNV, CDR2 YYDKDF (reference sequence). Trimming removed 5 bases from V and 8 bases from J; junction bases left unmatched: 4. The CDR3 has 12 residues.

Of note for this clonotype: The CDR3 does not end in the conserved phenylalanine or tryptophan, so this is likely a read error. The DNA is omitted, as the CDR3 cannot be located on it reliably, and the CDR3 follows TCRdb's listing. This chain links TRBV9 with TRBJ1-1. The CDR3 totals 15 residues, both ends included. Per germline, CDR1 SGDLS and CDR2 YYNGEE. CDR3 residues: CASSPRGGYETEAFL.

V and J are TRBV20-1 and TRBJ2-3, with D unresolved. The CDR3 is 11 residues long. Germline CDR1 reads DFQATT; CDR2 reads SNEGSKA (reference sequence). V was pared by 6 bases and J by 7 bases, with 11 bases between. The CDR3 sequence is CSAQLGYTQYF. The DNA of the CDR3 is TGCAGTGCGCAATTGGGGTATACGCAGTATTTT.

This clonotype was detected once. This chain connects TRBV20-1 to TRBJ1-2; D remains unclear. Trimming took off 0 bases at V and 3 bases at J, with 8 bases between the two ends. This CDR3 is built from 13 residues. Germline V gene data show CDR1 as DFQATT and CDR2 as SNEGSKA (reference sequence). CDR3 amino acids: CSARDTRDYGYTF. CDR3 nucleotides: TGCAGTGCTAGAGATACGAGGGACTATGGCTACACCTTC.

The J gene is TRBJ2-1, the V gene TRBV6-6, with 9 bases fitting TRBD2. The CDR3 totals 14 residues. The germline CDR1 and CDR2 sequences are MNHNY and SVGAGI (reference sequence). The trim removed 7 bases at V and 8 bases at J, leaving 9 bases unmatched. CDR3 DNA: TGTGCCAGCAAAAGGGGACTAGCCCACGATGAGCAGTTCTTC. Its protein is CASKRGLAHDEQFF.

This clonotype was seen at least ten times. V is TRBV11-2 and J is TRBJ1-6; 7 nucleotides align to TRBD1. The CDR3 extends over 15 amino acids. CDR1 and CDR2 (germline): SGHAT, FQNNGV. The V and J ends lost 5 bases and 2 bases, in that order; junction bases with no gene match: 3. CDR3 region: CASSRDSPYNSPLHF. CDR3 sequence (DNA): TGTGCCAGCAGCCGGGACAGTCCCTATAATTCACCCCTCCACTTT.

The CDR3 loop is CASSEGGSGRTYEQFF. The DNA of the CDR3 is TGCGCCAGCAGTGAGGGCGGTAGCGGGAGAACCTATGAGCAGTTCTTC. The J gene is TRBJ2-1, the V gene TRBV10-2, with TRBD2 matching over 9 bases. Germline-derived CDR1 and CDR2 are WSHSY and SAAADI. CDR3 length: 16 residues. V lost 2 bases and J lost 8; bases outside the gene matches: 10.

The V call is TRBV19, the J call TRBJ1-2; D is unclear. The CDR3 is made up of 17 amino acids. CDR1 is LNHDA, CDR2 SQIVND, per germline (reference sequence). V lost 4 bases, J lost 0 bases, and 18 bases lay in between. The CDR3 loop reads CASSTAPGSTANYGYTF. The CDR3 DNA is TGTGCCAGTAGTACAGCCCCCGGCAGTACCGCTAACTATGGCTACACCTTC.

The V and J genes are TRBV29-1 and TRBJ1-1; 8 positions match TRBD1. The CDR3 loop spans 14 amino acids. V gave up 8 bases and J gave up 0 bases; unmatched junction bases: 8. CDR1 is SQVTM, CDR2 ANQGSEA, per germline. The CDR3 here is CSRGTGALNTEAFF. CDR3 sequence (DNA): TGCAGCCGAGGGACAGGAGCCCTGAACACTGAAGCTTTCTTT. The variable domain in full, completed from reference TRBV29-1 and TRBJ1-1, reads SAVISQKPSRDICQRGTSLTIQCQVDSQVTMMFWYRQQPGQSLTLIATANQGSEATYESGFVIDKFPISRPNLTFSTLTVSNMSPEDSSIYLCSRGTGALNTEAFFGQGTRLTVV.

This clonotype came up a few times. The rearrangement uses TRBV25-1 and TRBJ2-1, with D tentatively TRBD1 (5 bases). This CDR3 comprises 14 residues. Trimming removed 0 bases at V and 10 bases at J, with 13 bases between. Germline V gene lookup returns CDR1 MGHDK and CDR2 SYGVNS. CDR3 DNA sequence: TGTGCCAGCAGTGAATATCTTGTCGCAGGGGAGCAGTTCTTC. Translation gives CASSEYLVAGEQFF.

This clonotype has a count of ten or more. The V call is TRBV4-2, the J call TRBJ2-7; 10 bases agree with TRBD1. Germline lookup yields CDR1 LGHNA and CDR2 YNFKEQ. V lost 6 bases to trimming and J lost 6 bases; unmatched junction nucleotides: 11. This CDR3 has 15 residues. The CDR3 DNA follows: TGTGCCAGCAGGCCAGGACGGACAGGGGGAGTCGAGCAGTACTTC. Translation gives CASRPGRTGGVEQYF.

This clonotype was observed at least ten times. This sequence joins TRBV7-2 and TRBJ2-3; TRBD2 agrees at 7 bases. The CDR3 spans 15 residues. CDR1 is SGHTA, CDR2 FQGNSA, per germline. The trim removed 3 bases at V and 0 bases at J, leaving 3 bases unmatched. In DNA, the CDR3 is TGTGCCAGCAGCTTTTCTAGCGGCAGCACAGATACGCAGTATTTT. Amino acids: CASSFSSGSTDTQYF.

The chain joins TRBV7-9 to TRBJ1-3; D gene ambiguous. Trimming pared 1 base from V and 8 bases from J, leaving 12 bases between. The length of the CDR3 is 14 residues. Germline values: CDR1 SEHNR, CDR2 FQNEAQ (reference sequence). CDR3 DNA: TGTGCCAGCAGCTTAGACGCTTATGGCTACACCATATATTTT. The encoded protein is CASSLDAYGYTIYF. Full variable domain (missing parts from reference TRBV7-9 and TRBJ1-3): DTGVSQNPRHKITKRGQNVTFRCDPISEHNRLYWYRQTLGQGPEFLTYFQNEAQLEKSRLLSDRFSAERPKGSFSTLEIQRTEQGDSAMYLCASSLDAYGYTIYFGEGSWLTVV.

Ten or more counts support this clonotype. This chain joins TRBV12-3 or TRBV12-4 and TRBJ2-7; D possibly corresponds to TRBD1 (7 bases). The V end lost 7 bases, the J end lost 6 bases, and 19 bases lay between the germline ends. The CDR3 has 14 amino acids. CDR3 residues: CASTPSGQGGEQYF. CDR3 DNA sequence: TGTGCCAGCACCCCTTCCGGTCAGGGGGGCGAGCAGTACTTC.

The CDR3 region is CASSIGSGVKTEAFF. The DNA of the CDR3 is TGTGCCAGTAGTATAGGGAGTGGGGTTAAAACTGAAGCTTTCTTT. The chain couples TRBV19 to TRBJ1-1, with D uncertain. Germline values: CDR1 LNHDA, CDR2 SQIVND (reference sequence). CDR3 length: 15 residues. V lost 1 base and J lost 5, with 14 bases in between.

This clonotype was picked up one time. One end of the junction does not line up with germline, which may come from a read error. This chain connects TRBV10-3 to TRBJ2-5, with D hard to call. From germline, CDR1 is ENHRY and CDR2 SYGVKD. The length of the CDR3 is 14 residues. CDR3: CATSESGPQETQYF. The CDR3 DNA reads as TGTGCCACCAGTGAGTCTGGGCCTCAAGAGACCCAGTACTTC.

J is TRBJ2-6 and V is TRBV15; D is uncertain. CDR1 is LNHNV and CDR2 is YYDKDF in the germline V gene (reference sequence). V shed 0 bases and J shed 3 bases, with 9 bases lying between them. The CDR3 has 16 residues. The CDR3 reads CATSREGVFGANVLTF. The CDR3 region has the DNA TGTGCCACCAGCAGAGAAGGTGTGTTTGGGGCCAACGTCCTGACTTTC.

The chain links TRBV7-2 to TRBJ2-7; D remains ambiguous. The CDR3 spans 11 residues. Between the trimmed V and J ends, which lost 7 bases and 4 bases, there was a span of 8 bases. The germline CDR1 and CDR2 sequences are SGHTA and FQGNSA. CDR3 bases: TGTGCCAGCACCTACGAGTACGAGCAGTACTTC. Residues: CASTYEYEQYF.

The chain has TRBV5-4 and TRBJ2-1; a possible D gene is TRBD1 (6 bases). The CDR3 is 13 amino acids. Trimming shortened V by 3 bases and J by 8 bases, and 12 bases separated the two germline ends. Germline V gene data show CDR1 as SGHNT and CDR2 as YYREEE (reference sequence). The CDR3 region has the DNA TGTGCCAGCAGCTCCTACAGGGTTGATGAGCAGTTCTTC. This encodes CASSSYRVDEQFF.

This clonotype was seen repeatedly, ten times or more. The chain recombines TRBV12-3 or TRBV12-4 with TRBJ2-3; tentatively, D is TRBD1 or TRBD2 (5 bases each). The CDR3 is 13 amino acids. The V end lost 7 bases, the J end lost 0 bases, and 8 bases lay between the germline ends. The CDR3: CASTWDSTDTQYF. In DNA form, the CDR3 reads TGTGCCAGCACTTGGGACAGCACAGATACGCAGTATTTT.